This passage covers 3 T cell receptor beta chains from one sample sequenced in a study of T cells after yellow fever vaccination. TCRdb reprocessed the 5' RACE reads with MiXCR, giving one entry per CDR3 protein. This sample has 250,000 to 400,000 distinct CDR3 sequences, with approximately 4% found just once. Sequenced material: PBMCs, taken 15 days after the yellow fever booster vaccination. All receptors come from a man between 18 and 29 years old who received the YFV17D yellow fever vaccine.

This clonotype occurred a few times. The chain combines TRBV7-2 with TRBJ1-2; tentatively, D is TRBD1 (5 bases). The CDR3 length is 13 residues. Trimming stripped 3 bases from V and 6 bases from J, with 11 bases between. Per the germline V gene, CDR1 is SGHTA and CDR2 is FQGNSA. The CDR3 DNA reads as TGTGCCAGCAGCTTCTTCGGGGGAAATGGCTACACCTTC. The encoded protein is CASSFFGGNGYTF.

The genes are TRBV7-3 and TRBJ2-7, with TRBD1 as a possible D gene (5 bases). There are 13 residues in the CDR3. CDR1 and CDR2 (germline): SGHTA, FQGTGA. The V end was cut by 3 bases, the J end by 5 bases, with 11 bases between. The DNA of the CDR3 is TGTGCCAGCAGCTTTCAGGGTGGGGACGAGCAGTACTTC. Translation: CASSFQGGDEQYF.

The rearrangement uses TRBV13 and TRBJ2-3; D gene ambiguous. The CDR3 contains 14 residues. Per the germline V gene, CDR1 is PRHDT and CDR2 is FYEKMQ (reference sequence). Trimming cost V 0 bases and J 2 bases, with 6 bases left between them. DNA of the CDR3: TGTGCCAGCAGCTTAGGCGGCCACACAGATACGCAGTATTTT. Amino acids: CASSLGGHTDTQYF. Drawing the rest from reference TRBV13 and TRBJ2-3, the complete variable domain is AAGVIQSPRHLIKEKRETATLKCYPIPRHDTVYWYQQGPGQDPQFLISFYEKMQSDKGSIPDRFSAQQFSDYHSELNMSSLELGDSALYFCASSLGGHTDTQYFGPGTRLTVL.